The source of this TCR beta chain is a study of spatial heterogeneity in lung cancer. This sample's time point: blood at routine non-recurrence follow-up after resection. The authors sequenced whole RNA from tumor, nontumor lung or frozen PBMC without sorting. Study-level findings and limits: Ubiquitous expanded tumor TCRs were seen in blood more at resection than at follow-up.

The library protocol tagged each TCR cDNA with a unique molecular identifier. TCRdb reanalysed the 5' RACE reads using MiXCR and keeps one entry per CDR3 protein. Among approximately 100,000 distinct CDR3 sequences listed, roughly a fifth were seen once. This clonotype appeared a few times. The target antigen is unknown. Sequenced material: PBMCs, taken at follow-up. This receptor was taken from a male donor with early-stage non-small cell lung cancer.

Written as DNA, the CDR3 is TGTGCCAGCAGTGAACAGGGGGGAAACACCGGGGAGCTGTTTTTT. This gives the protein CASSEQGGNTGELFF. This sequence joins TRBV2 and TRBJ2-2, with D possibly TRBD1 on 7 matching bases. Trimming pared 2 bases from V and 2 bases from J, leaving 9 bases between. Germline CDR1 SNHLY, CDR2 FYNNEI. CDR3 length: 15 residues.